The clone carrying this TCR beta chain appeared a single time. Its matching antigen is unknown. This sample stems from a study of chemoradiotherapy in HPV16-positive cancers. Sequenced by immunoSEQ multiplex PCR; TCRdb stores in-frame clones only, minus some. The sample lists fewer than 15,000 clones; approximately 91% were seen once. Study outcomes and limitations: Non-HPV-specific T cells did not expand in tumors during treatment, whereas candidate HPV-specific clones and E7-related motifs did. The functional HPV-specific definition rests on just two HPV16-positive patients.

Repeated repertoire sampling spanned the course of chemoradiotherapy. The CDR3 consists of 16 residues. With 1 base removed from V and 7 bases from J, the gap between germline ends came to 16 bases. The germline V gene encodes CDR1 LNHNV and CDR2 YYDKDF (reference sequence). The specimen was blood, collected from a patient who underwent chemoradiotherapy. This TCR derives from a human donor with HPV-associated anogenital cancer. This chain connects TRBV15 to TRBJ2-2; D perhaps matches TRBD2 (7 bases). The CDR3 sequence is CATSRVGGGRVGELFF. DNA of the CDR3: TGTGCCACCAGCAGAGTTGGGGGGGGGCGTGTCGGGGAGCTGTTTTTT.